This paragraph reports one TCR beta chain. The repertoire was sequenced with immunoSEQ multiplex PCR; TCRdb's copy has only in-frame clones and lacks some. The table has about 400,000 clones, about 92% seen once. Treatment reported: some 20 received Ad26.COV2.S at low or high dose, single or two shots; about 5 received placebo; per-sample allocation not given. Sampling occurred on day 63 after the first vaccine or placebo injection. Its platform was an Ad26 vector, and its expressed antigen was Wuhan-strain SARS-CoV-2 spike. V gave up 3 bases and J gave up 1 base, with 6 bases separating them. CDR3 length equals 13 residues. Germline CDR1 is WSHSY and CDR2 is SAAADI. The sample is drawn from a study of Ad26.COV2.S vaccination and SARS-CoV-2 variants. About the study: Of the COV1001 trial arms, the Ad26.COV2.S arm included the donor. Once or twice, 56 days apart, Ad26.COV2.S was delivered intramuscularly.

The chain combines TRBV10-2 with TRBJ1-1, with D uncertain. The sample here was peripheral blood, taken in a trial of Ad26.COV2.S vaccine versus placebo. This sequence originates from a person between 18 and 65 years old who received the Ad26.COV2.S COVID-19 vaccine or a placebo. The CDR3 protein is CASSDSKNTEAFF. CDR3 DNA: TGCGCCAGCAGTGATTCCAAGAACACTGAAGCTTTCTTT.